The next 18 T cell receptor beta chains were all read from a single sample in a study of blood T cell repertoires in COVID-19. Method: immunoSEQ multiplex PCR; TCRdb's copy keeps in-frame clones and lacks some. The data hold 95,000 to 150,000 clones, with approximately 85% observed a single time. The source material was peripheral blood. Source of these receptors: a man aged 25 to 40 with COVID-19, enrolled during active disease.

This chain uses TRBV27 with TRBJ2-7; 11 bases are a match to TRBD1. The CDR3 length is 14 residues. V shed 5 bases and J 7 bases; nucleotides not matched to a gene: 7. Per germline, CDR1 MNHEY and CDR2 SMNVEV (reference sequence). The DNA of the CDR3 is TGTGCCAGCAGTACCCTCGGGACAGGGGGGGAGCAGTACTTC. It is translated as CASSTLGTGGEQYF.

The rearrangement links TRBV19 to TRBJ1-2, with 12 bases fitting TRBD1. Germline V lookup: CDR1 LNHDA, CDR2 SQIVND (reference sequence). V dropped 3 bases and J dropped 5; count of bases not matched to a gene: 16. The CDR3 runs 19 residues. DNA of the CDR3: TGTGCCAGTAGTATCTGGGGACAGGGGGCCCCGCGACCCAATTATGGCTACACCTTC. This encodes CASSIWGQGAPRPNYGYTF.

The chain couples TRBV30 to TRBJ2-7; 7 bases agree with TRBD1. V shed 0 bases and J 4 bases; nucleotides not matched to a gene: 3. Germline-derived CDR1 and CDR2 are GTSNPN and SVGIG (reference sequence). The CDR3 totals 13 residues. CDR3 protein: CAWSVGDSYEQYF. The CDR3 bases are TGTGCCTGGAGTGTAGGGGACAGTTACGAGCAGTACTTC. The complete variable domain, with remaining parts taken from reference TRBV30 and TRBJ2-7, reads SQTIHQWPATLVQPVGSPLSLECTVEGTSNPNLYWYRQAAGRGLQLLFYSVGIGQISSEVPQNLSASRPQDRQFILSSKKLLLSDSGFYLCAWSVGDSYEQYFGPGTRLTVT.

The chain joins TRBV23-1 to TRBJ1-2; TRBD1 might be the D (6 bases). TRBV23-1 is assigned to the ORF class and has an uncertain function. V was trimmed by 4 bases and J by 6 bases, leaving 15 bases between them. This CDR3 has 14 amino acids. DNA of the CDR3: TGCGCCAGCAGTCCCCAGGGGAAAGGGAATGGCTACACCTTC. It codes for CASSPQGKGNGYTF.

The CDR3 region is CASSYGGTGTQTQYF. In nucleotides, the CDR3 is TGTGCCAGCAGTTACGGGGGGACAGGGACACAGACCCAGTACTTC. This sequence joins TRBV6-5 and TRBJ2-5; 9 bases are a match to TRBD1. In germline, CDR1 is MNHEY, CDR2 SVGAGI. The trim removed 2 bases at V and 6 bases at J, leaving 7 bases unmatched. The CDR3 spans 15 residues.

V and J are TRBV7-8 and TRBJ1-5; D may be TRBD1 (5 bases). Trimming left V 5 bases short and J 6 bases short, with 8 bases between. CDR3 size: 12 residues. The germline V gene encodes CDR1 SGHVS and CDR2 FQNEAQ. CDR3 coding DNA: TGTGCCAGCAGCGCAGGGTTTCAGCCCCAGCATTTT. Protein sequence: CASSAGFQPQHF. Full variable domain (rest looked up from reference TRBV7-8 and TRBJ1-5): GAGVSQSPRYKVAKRGQDVALRCDPISGHVSLFWYQQALGQGPEFLTYFQNEAQLDKSGLPSDRFFAERPEGSVSTLKIQRTQQEDSAVYLCASSAGFQPQHFGDGTRLSIL.

The chain links TRBV2 to TRBJ1-2; TRBD1 might be the D (5 bases). The V gene lost 1 base and the J gene lost 2 bases, with 11 bases spanning the gap. This CDR3 has 15 residues. The germline gives CDR1 SNHLY, CDR2 FYNNEI. CDR3 bases: TGTGCCAGCAGTGAAGGGGGCACCCCCAACTATGGCTACACCTTC. This encodes CASSEGGTPNYGYTF.

The chain is built from TRBV10-3 and TRBJ1-5; 9 bases map to TRBD1. Germline assignment: CDR1 ENHRY and CDR2 SYGVKD. The CDR3 has 16 residues. V lost 3 bases and J lost 1; bases outside the gene matches: 4. CDR3 nucleotide sequence: TGTGCCATCAGTGAAACAGGGGGCAAGAGCAATCAGCCCCAGCATTTT. Residues: CAISETGGKSNQPQHF.

The rearrangement links TRBV29-1 to TRBJ2-7, with D maybe TRBD1 (5 bases). The CDR3 has 11 amino acids. From germline, CDR1 is SQVTM and CDR2 ANQGSEA. V lost 6 bases and J 7 bases, leaving 13 bases between the germline ends. DNA for the CDR3: TGCAGCGTACTCAGGGTGGGGGAGCAGTACTTC. Translated: CSVLRVGEQYF.

The V gene is TRBV4-2, the J gene TRBJ2-7; 8 bases are shared with TRBD1. Germline V gene data show CDR1 as LGHNA and CDR2 as YNFKEQ. This CDR3 contains 15 residues. J was trimmed by 3 bases and V by 1 base; bases with no gene match: 5. CDR3 sequence: CASSQVDRVGYEQYF. For the CDR3, the DNA is TGTGCCAGCAGCCAAGTGGACAGGGTGGGCTACGAGCAGTACTTC.

V is TRBV7-9 and J is TRBJ1-3; D is uncertain. Germline V gene data show CDR1 as SEHNR and CDR2 as FQNEAQ (reference sequence). The ends were cut back, 6 bases at V and 0 bases at J, with 12 bases in the middle. There are 15 residues in the CDR3. CDR3 nucleotides: TGTGCCAGCAGATCTACAGAGATCTCTGGAAACACCATATATTTT. It is translated as CASRSTEISGNTIYF.

The chain carries TRBV19 and TRBJ1-1; no clear D gene. This CDR3 is 15 amino acids long. The germline V and J ends were trimmed by 5 bases and 7 bases, with 20 bases remaining between them. CDR1 and CDR2 from the germline V gene are LNHDA and SQIVND (reference sequence). The CDR3 DNA follows: TGTGCCAGTAGTGCGAGGGCGGCGGCCGACCTTGAAGCTTTCTTT. Its protein product is CASSARAAADLEAFF. The whole variable domain, filled in from reference TRBV19 and TRBJ1-1, reads DGGITQSPKYLFRKEGQNVTLSCEQNLNHDAMYWYRQDPGQGLRLIYYSQIVNDFQKGDIAEGYSVSREKKESFPLTVTSAQKNPTAFYLCASSARAAADLEAFFGQGTRLTVV.

V is TRBV9 and J is TRBJ1-2; TRBD1 aligns across 7 bases. The V segment lost 0 bases and the J segment 1 base; nucleotides outside the gene matches: 6. CDR1 is SGDLS and CDR2 is YYNGEE in the germline V gene. The CDR3 runs to 16 residues. The CDR3 DNA sequence: TGTGCCAGCAGCGTAGGTCCCCGGGACAGTAACTATGGCTACACCTTC. Translated: CASSVGPRDSNYGYTF.

The CDR3 here is CASSLGEGATANQPQHF. CDR3 coding DNA: TGCGCCAGCAGCCTCGGTGAGGGGGCAACAGCCAATCAGCCCCAGCATTTT. The chain carries TRBV4-1 and TRBJ1-5; 7 bases are shared with TRBD1. V was pared by 4 bases and J by 3 bases, with 12 bases of the junction left unmatched. Germline V lookup: CDR1 MGHRA, CDR2 YSYEKL. The CDR3 consists of 17 residues.

This chain joins TRBV11-3 and TRBJ2-1; 8 bases map to TRBD1. There are 17 residues in the CDR3. Germline-derived CDR1 and CDR2 are SGHNT and YENEEA. Trimming removed 1 base from V and 2 bases from J; junction bases left unmatched: 7. CDR3: CASSLALQGGPYNEQFF. CDR3 bases: TGTGCCAGCAGCTTAGCCCTACAGGGGGGACCCTACAATGAGCAGTTCTTC.

The chain links TRBV20-1 to TRBJ2-1; TRBD2 matches at 10 bases. With 3 bases clipped from V and 6 bases from J, the junction kept 5 bases outside the gene matches. Germline values: CDR1 DFQATT, CDR2 SNEGSKA (reference sequence). The CDR3 covers 14 residues. CDR3 DNA sequence: TGCAGTGCTAGTCCCGCTAGCGGGAGCAATGAGCAGTTCTTC. This sequence encodes CSASPASGSNEQFF.

V and J are TRBV12-5 and TRBJ2-1, with unresolved D. The CDR3 length is 15 residues. From germline, CDR1 is LGHNT and CDR2 FRNRAP. The V gene lost 6 bases and the J gene lost 4 bases, with 16 bases spanning the gap. CDR3 DNA sequence: TGTGCTAGTGGACCCGTTGAGCCCTCTTACAATGAGCAGTTCTTC. It encodes CASGPVEPSYNEQFF.

The rearrangement links TRBV4-1 to TRBJ1-4; a possible D gene is TRBD1 (5 bases). V lost 3 bases to trimming and J lost 5 bases, with 13 bases between them. The germline V gene has CDR1 MGHRA and CDR2 YSYEKL. This CDR3 is 15 amino acids long. The CDR3 DNA is TGCGCCAGCAGCCATCGGACACCTTCGAATGAAAAACTGTTTTTT. It encodes CASSHRTPSNEKLFF.